This T cell receptor beta chain was profiled in a study of blood T cells in healthy people across ages. The use of a sample-barcoded 5' primer and a J-beta primer mix characterized a second PCR of about 7 to 12 cycles. MiXCR was run by TCRdb on the 5' RACE reads, yielding one entry per CDR3 protein. The sample lists fewer than 1,000,000 distinct CDR3 sequences; about 42% were seen once. The CDR3 spans 15 residues. Germline V gene data show CDR1 as MNHEY and CDR2 as SVGEGT. V lost 5 bases and J 0 bases, leaving 11 bases between the germline ends. The sequencing input was blood. This TCR came from a man aged 55 to 70 in good health. This chain links TRBV6-2 or TRBV6-3 with TRBJ1-5; no reliable D call. The CDR3 coding sequence is TGTGCCAGCAGTCACAGCGGGTATAGCAATCAGCCCCAGCATTTT. Amino acid sequence: CASSHSGYSNQPQHF.